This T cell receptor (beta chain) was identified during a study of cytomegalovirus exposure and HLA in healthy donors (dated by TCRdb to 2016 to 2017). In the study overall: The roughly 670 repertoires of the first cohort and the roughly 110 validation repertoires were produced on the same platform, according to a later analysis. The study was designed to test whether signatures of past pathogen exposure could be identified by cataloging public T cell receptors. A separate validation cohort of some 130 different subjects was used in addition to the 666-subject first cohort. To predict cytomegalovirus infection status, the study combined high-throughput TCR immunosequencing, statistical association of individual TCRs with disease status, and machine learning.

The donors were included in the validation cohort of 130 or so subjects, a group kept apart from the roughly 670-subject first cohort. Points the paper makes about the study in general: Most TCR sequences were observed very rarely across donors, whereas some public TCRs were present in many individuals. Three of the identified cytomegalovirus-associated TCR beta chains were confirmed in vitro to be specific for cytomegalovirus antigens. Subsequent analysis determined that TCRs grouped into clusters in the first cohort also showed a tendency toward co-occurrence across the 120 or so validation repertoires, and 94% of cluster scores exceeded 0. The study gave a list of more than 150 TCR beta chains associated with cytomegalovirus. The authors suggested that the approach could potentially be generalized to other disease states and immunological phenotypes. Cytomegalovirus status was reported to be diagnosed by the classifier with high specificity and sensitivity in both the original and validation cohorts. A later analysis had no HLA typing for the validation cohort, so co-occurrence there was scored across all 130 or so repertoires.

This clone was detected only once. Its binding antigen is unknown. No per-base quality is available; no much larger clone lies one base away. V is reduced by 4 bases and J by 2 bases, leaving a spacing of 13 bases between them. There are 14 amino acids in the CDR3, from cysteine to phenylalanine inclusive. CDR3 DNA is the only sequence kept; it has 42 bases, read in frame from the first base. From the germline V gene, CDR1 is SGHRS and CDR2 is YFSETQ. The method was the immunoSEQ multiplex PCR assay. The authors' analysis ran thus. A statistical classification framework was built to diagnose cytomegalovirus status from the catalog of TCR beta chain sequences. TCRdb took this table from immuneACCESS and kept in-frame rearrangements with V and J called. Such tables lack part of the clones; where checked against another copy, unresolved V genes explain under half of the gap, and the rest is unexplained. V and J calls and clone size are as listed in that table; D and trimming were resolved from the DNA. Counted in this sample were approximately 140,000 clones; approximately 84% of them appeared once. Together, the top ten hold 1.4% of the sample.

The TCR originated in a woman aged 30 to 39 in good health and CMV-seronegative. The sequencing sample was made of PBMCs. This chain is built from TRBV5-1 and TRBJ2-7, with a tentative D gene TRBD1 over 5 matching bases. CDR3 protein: CASSTRQGPYEQYF. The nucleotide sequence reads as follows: TGCGCCAGCAGCACACGTCAGGGTCCCTACGAGCAGTACTTC.